Listed here are 23 T cell receptor beta chains from one sample, sequenced in a study of control samples from healthy donors and cancer patients. Measured with immunoSEQ multiplex PCR; TCRdb has only the in-frame clones, and not every one. The table shows 200,000 or so clones, with roughly 94% occurring only once. The specimen sequenced was blood. The receptors were gathered from a man over 45 in good health.

This chain uses TRBV3-1 (or the pseudogene TRBV3-2) with TRBJ2-1, with D maybe TRBD1 (6 bases). The V gene's germline CDR1 is LGHDT and CDR2 YNNKEL (reference sequence). This CDR3 has 13 residues. Trimming took 7 bases from V and 3 from J, leaving 10 bases between them. In DNA, the CDR3 is TGTGCCAGCACCCGAGGGGGCTACAATGAGCAGTTCTTC. This sequence encodes CASTRGGYNEQFF.

The chain carries TRBV5-6 and TRBJ1-6; perhaps TRBD1 as D (5 bases). CDR1 is SGHDT, CDR2 YYEEEE, per germline. The CDR3 is 15 amino acids. Trimming removed 4 bases from V and 9 bases from J, with 17 bases in between. The CDR3 protein is CASSREGTWSSPLHF. As DNA, the CDR3 is TGTGCCAGCAGCCGTGAGGGGACCTGGAGTTCACCCCTCCACTTT.

The chain joins TRBV19 to TRBJ1-2, with D uncertain. The V end lost 7 bases, the J end lost 4 bases, and 16 bases lay between the germline ends. CDR1 and CDR2 from the germline V gene are LNHDA and SQIVND (reference sequence). This CDR3 has 14 residues. CDR3 sequence: CASKGSDGRYGYTF. The CDR3 DNA follows: TGTGCCAGTAAGGGATCCGACGGGCGCTATGGCTACACCTTC.

The chain's CDR3 is CASSVDRTSQETQYF. DNA of the CDR3: TGTGCCAGCAGCGTAGACAGGACATCTCAAGAGACCCAGTACTTC. This chain connects TRBV9 to TRBJ2-5; D may be TRBD1 (5 bases). The length of the CDR3 is 15 residues. Per the germline V gene, CDR1 is SGDLS and CDR2 is YYNGEE. The V end was cut by 0 bases, the J end by 2 bases, with 11 bases between.

Here the CDR3 DNA reads TGTGCCAGCAGCTTAGGAAGTAGGACAGGGGACTATGGCTACACCTTC. Translated, it gives CASSLGSRTGDYGYTF. The chain has TRBV7-9 and TRBJ1-2, with 9 bases matching TRBD1. Germline V gene lookup returns CDR1 SEHNR and CDR2 FQNEAQ (reference sequence). Germline trimming cut 1 base from V and 3 bases from J; bases unmatched to any gene: 6. The CDR3 is 16 residues long.

The chain has TRBV5-5 and TRBJ1-6, with 7 bases matching TRBD1. The ends lost 6 bases at V and 7 bases at J; junction bases unmatched: 13. The germline gives CDR1 SGHKS, CDR2 YYEKEE (reference sequence). This CDR3 has 16 residues. CDR3 in amino acids: CASTPQGGNLNSPLHF. CDR3 DNA: TGTGCCAGCACCCCCCAGGGGGGTAATTTGAATTCACCCCTCCACTTT.

With respect to this clone: Since no conserved phenylalanine or tryptophan closes the CDR3, a read error is the likely cause. The limits of the CDR3 on the DNA are not certain, so only TCRdb's listed CDR3 is given. The rearrangement joins TRBV19 to TRBJ2-6; the table's D call TRBD1 went unverified against the DNA. Germline loops: CDR1 LNHDA, CDR2 SQIVND (reference sequence). The CDR3 is 10 amino acids in total, end residues counted. This CDR3 reads CASRAPLTRY.

The chain joins TRBV2 to TRBJ1-2; perhaps TRBD1 as D (5 bases). V lost 3 bases, J lost 4 bases, and 9 bases lay in between. Germline V lookup: CDR1 SNHLY, CDR2 FYNNEI. The CDR3 consists of 13 residues. The CDR3 region is CASSEGLGYGYTF. The CDR3 DNA follows: TGTGCCAGCAGTGAGGGACTTGGCTATGGCTACACCTTC.

The chain links TRBV12-3 or TRBV12-4 to TRBJ1-4; D ambiguous. The CDR3 sequence is 13 residues long. Trimming took off 1 base at V and 8 bases at J, with 8 bases between the two ends. The CDR3 DNA reads TGTGCCAGCAGTTTAGGGACGCCAGAAAAACTGTTTTTT. Translated: CASSLGTPEKLFF.

This clone was recorded once. The chain combines TRBV29-1 with TRBJ1-3, with D uncertain. The ends were cut back, 3 bases at V and 0 bases at J, with 6 bases in the middle. The CDR3 has 13 residues. Germline loops: CDR1 SQVTM, CDR2 ANQGSEA. The CDR3 region has the DNA TGCAGCGTTGAGGCGGGCTCTGGAAACACCATATATTTT. This encodes CSVEAGSGNTIYF.

The chain combines TRBV30 with TRBJ1-1, with unresolved D. The CDR3 has 14 residues. From germline, CDR1 is GTSNPN and CDR2 SVGIG (reference sequence). V dropped 0 bases and J dropped 6 bases, with 14 bases sitting between them. The CDR3 here is CAWSVRYGVAEAFF. The CDR3 DNA sequence: TGTGCCTGGAGTGTACGTTACGGGGTCGCTGAAGCTTTCTTT. The complete variable domain, with remaining parts taken from reference TRBV30 and TRBJ1-1, reads SQTIHQWPATLVQPVGSPLSLECTVEGTSNPNLYWYRQAAGRGLQLLFYSVGIGQISSEVPQNLSASRPQDRQFILSSKKLLLSDSGFYLCAWSVRYGVAEAFFGQGTRLTVV.

The rearrangement joins TRBV6-6 to TRBJ1-5, with 8 bases lining up with TRBD1. Trimming removed 6 bases from V and 6 bases from J; junction bases left unmatched: 7. The CDR3 contains 14 residues. CDR1 and CDR2 from the germline V gene are MNHNY and SVGAGI (reference sequence). The CDR3: CASSHPGQGQPQHF. CDR3 DNA: TGTGCCAGCAGCCACCCCGGACAGGGTCAGCCCCAGCATTTT.

Comment on this clone: The same CDR3 arises from other DNA sequences in this sample as well. The chain recombines TRBV3-1 (or the pseudogene TRBV3-2) with TRBJ1-1, with a tentative D call TRBD1 (5 bases). Germline values: CDR1 LGHDT, CDR2 YNNKEL (reference sequence). V was shortened by 5 bases and J by 1 base, with 8 bases between the two germline ends. The CDR3 sequence is 13 residues long. CDR3 amino acids: CASSGDGNTEAFF. The CDR3 DNA is TGTGCCAGCAGCGGGGACGGGAACACTGAAGCTTTCTTT.

This rearrangement joins TRBV10-1 to TRBJ2-1; D remains ambiguous. The CDR3 spans 12 residues. The V and J ends lost 4 bases and 5 bases respectively, with 6 bases between them. The germline V gene has CDR1 WNHNN and CDR2 SYGVQD (reference sequence). CDR3 amino acids: CASSVRNNEQFF. CDR3 coding DNA: TGCGCCAGCAGTGTACGAAACAATGAGCAGTTCTTC.

The chain is built from TRBV7-8 and TRBJ2-5, with no clear D. The CDR3 length is 12 residues. The germline V gene encodes CDR1 SGHVS and CDR2 FQNEAQ. V was cut by 9 bases and J by 4 bases, with 12 bases left in between. The CDR3: CASGVSRETQYF. As DNA, the CDR3 is TGTGCCAGTGGGGTCAGCAGAGAGACCCAGTACTTC. The full variable domain, its missing parts supplied by reference TRBV7-8 and TRBJ2-5, is GAGVSQSPRYKVAKRGQDVALRCDPISGHVSLFWYQQALGQGPEFLTYFQNEAQLDKSGLPSDRFFAERPEGSVSTLKIQRTQQEDSAVYLCASGVSRETQYFGPGTRLLVL.

In DNA form, the CDR3 reads TGTGCCAGCAGTGAAGCGACCGGCTATGGCTACACCTTC. Translated, it gives CASSEATGYGYTF. The genes are TRBV6-1 and TRBJ1-2; D is unclear. V gave up 0 bases and J gave up 4 bases, with 6 bases separating them. This CDR3 region has 13 residues. CDR1 is MNHNS, CDR2 SASEGT, per germline.

V usage is TRBV5-4 and J usage is TRBJ1-2, with TRBD1 as a possible D gene (6 bases). This CDR3 has 15 amino acids. Trimming pared 4 bases from V and 5 bases from J, leaving 18 bases between. Germline-derived CDR1 and CDR2 are SGHNT and YYREEE (reference sequence). CDR3 sequence: CASSPGAGGGYGYTF. The CDR3, as DNA: TGTGCCAGCAGCCCGGGGGCCGGGGGAGGATATGGCTACACCTTC.

The chain recombines TRBV2 with TRBJ1-2, with D hard to call. The V and J ends lost 4 bases and 2 bases respectively, with 11 bases between them. CDR3 length equals 14 residues. Germline CDR1 is SNHLY and CDR2 is FYNNEI. CDR3 in amino acids: CASSGLRENYGYTF. The CDR3 DNA sequence: TGTGCCAGCAGTGGTCTCAGAGAGAACTATGGCTACACCTTC.

The rearrangement uses TRBV5-4 and TRBJ1-1; D not certain. CDR3 length equals 12 residues. V was trimmed by 1 base and J by 8 bases, leaving 9 bases between them. Germline CDR1 is SGHNT and CDR2 is YYREEE (reference sequence). CDR3 sequence (DNA): TGTGCCAGCAGCTTGAGATCCGGAGAAGCTTTCTTT. Residues: CASSLRSGEAFF.

This clone was counted once. The CDR3 DNA sequence: TGCGCCAGCAGTCACGTACAGGGTGAGTCACCCCTCCACTTT. Encoded protein: CASSHVQGESPLHF. The J gene is TRBJ1-6, the V gene TRBV23-1, with D possibly TRBD1 on 6 matching bases. TRBV23-1 is treated as an ORF (open reading frame) with a function not yet certain. The CDR3 consists of 14 residues. The V and J ends lost 3 bases and 10 bases respectively, with 13 bases between them.

The chain combines TRBV6-5 with TRBJ2-7; D gene uncertain. V lost 7 bases and J 2 bases, leaving 15 bases between the germline ends. Germline loops: CDR1 MNHEY, CDR2 SVGAGI. This CDR3 has 14 residues. CDR3 in amino acids: CASNIRTATYEQYF. CDR3 coding DNA: TGTGCCAGCAACATAAGGACGGCTACCTACGAGCAGTACTTC.

The rearrangement uses TRBV6-6 and TRBJ1-6; perhaps TRBD1 as D (5 bases). CDR1 MNHNY and CDR2 SVGAGI come from the germline V gene (reference sequence). This CDR3 is 17 amino acids long. V was clipped by 5 bases and J by 3 bases, with 17 bases between them. CDR3 DNA: TGTGCCAGCAGTCCTAGACCAACAGGAATCTATAATTCACCCCTCCACTTT. Translating it yields CASSPRPTGIYNSPLHF.

The V call is TRBV19, the J call TRBJ1-2; no clear D gene. Trimming removed 7 bases at V and 4 bases at J, with 13 bases between. The CDR3 spans 13 residues. CDR1 LNHDA and CDR2 SQIVND come from the germline V gene (reference sequence). For the CDR3, the DNA is TGTGCCAGTACCCATGGGAGGGTCTATGGCTACACCTTC. Its translation: CASTHGRVYGYTF.